This record concerns one T cell receptor beta chain sequence. Its antigen is currently unknown. The germline V gene has CDR1 KGHDR and CDR2 SFDVKD. The ends lost 2 bases at V and 2 bases at J; junction bases unmatched: 16. This CDR3 has 20 residues. This sample was taken from a study of early T cells in non-severe SARS-CoV-2 infection. Study background: Chains were unpaired, as sequencing was done on bulk RNA from unsorted whole blood. The study, taken as a whole, reports: VDJdb matching favored anti-spike CD8 responses, missing private and CD4 specificities.

The library protocol tagged individual cDNA molecules with unique molecular identifiers. TCRdb re-called the 5' RACE reads through MiXCR, storing one row per CDR3 protein. The table lists 77,000 or so distinct CDR3 sequences, around 15% of them singletons, with roughly 3.8% in the top ten. The TCR originated in an adult who was a healthcare worker with PCR-confirmed SARS-CoV-2 infection or an uninfected control (not recorded which). This specimen consisted of whole blood, obtained at baseline. The V and J genes are TRBV24-1 and TRBJ2-1; 8 bases match TRBD2. The CDR3 is CATSDSIGGGRSGTYNEQFF. CDR3 nucleotides: TGTGCCACCAGTGATTCCATAGGAGGCGGGAGGAGCGGGACCTACAATGAGCAGTTCTTC.